This T cell receptor beta chain is drawn from a study of human T cells and chemical hapten exposure. For the study at large: Patients, a majority of them female, were diagnosed with alopecia areata, totalis or universalis.

Attachment of unique molecular identifiers to individual cDNA molecules was performed in the library. In the original processing: Samples held a median of around 92,000 TCRs, range about 20,000–700,000. TCRdb itself ran the RACE reads through MiXCR, one entry per CDR3 protein. These V and J calls are TCRdb output, not the study's own analysis. This sample has 250,000 or so distinct CDR3 sequences, with 7% to 10% found just once. The time point is: pre-sensitization, week 0. The treatment: therapeutic diphenylcyclopropenone sensitization with weekly scalp DPC. Blood sampling occurred before each patch-test application. The material was whole blood, obtained in connection with sensitization to the hapten diphenylcyclopropenone (DPC). The sequence was obtained from a woman aged 40 to 50 with alopecia areata. Some clones in this sample may be carry-over from other donors' samples.

The CDR3 DNA sequence: TGTGCCAGCAGCCCCTCCTCCGGGACAGGGTCCCACGAGCAGTACTTC. Amino acids: CASSPSSGTGSHEQYF. This chain links TRBV12-3 or TRBV12-4 with TRBJ2-7; 9 nucleotides line up with TRBD1. The length of the CDR3 is 16 residues. V was clipped by 6 bases and J by 5 bases; unmatched bases: 14.